The rows below give T cell receptor beta chains drawn from one sample of a study of early stage breast cancer tumors. Sequencing used immunoSEQ multiplex PCR; TCRdb keeps in-frame clones, though not all of them. The data contain about 8,400 clones, 60% to 80% of them singletons. The sample consisted of normal breast tissue next to the tumor. The receptors were sampled from a person between 55 and 69 years old with breast cancer. CDR3s include the opening cysteine and the closing phenylalanine or tryptophan. The D gene is left open where the match is weak. Clone size is stated in some rows and not others, as once, few, many or a class when expanded.

J gene: TRBJ2-6
V gene: TRBV28
D gene: -
clone size: -
CDR3 protein: CASSLSGSGANVLTF
CDR3 DNA: TGTGCCAGCAGTTTATCAGGGTCTGGGGCCAACGTCCTGACTTTC

J gene: TRBJ1-5
V gene: TRBV28
D gene: -
clone size: medium-sized
CDR3 protein: CASSQLPGLLHF
CDR3 DNA: TGTGCCAGCAGTCAATTGCCGGGTCTCCTGCATTTT

J gene: TRBJ1-1
V gene: TRBV7-9
D gene: -
clone size: -
CDR3 protein: CASSLFGNTEAFF
CDR3 DNA: TGTGCCAGCAGCTTATTCGGGAACACTGAAGCTTTCTTT

J gene: TRBJ2-7
V gene: TRBV5-1
D gene: -
clone size: -
CDR3 protein: CASSLEGTFGEQYF
CDR3 DNA: TGCGCCAGCAGCTTAGAAGGGACGTTTGGGGAGCAGTACTTC

J gene: TRBJ2-5
V gene: TRBV15
D gene: -
clone size: -
CDR3 protein: CATSSGGETQYF
CDR3 DNA: TGTGCCACCAGCTCGGGTGGGGAGACCCAGTACTTC

J gene: TRBJ1-3
V gene: TRBV7-9
D gene: -
clone size: once
CDR3 protein: CASSLIRSWGSGNTIYF
CDR3 DNA: TGTGCCAGCAGCTTAATTAGATCTTGGGGCTCTGGAAACACCATATATTTT

J gene: TRBJ2-7
V gene: TRBV5-1
D gene: TRBD1
clone size: -
CDR3 protein: CASRTGTGLVGEQYF
CDR3 DNA: TGCGCCAGCAGAACCGGGACAGGGTTAGTGGGCGAGCAGTACTTC

J gene: TRBJ1-1
V gene: TRBV18
D gene: -
clone size: -
CDR3 protein: CASSPLDRNTEAFF
CDR3 DNA: TGTGCCAGCTCACCACTAGACAGGAACACTGAAGCTTTCTTT

J gene: TRBJ1-2
V gene: TRBV29-1
D gene: TRBD1
clone size: few
CDR3 protein: CSATGGPRYTF
CDR3 DNA: TGCAGCGCCACAGGGGGCCCTCGCTACACCTTC

J gene: TRBJ2-7
V gene: TRBV11-3
D gene: -
clone size: -
CDR3 protein: CASSFRATSYEQYF
CDR3 DNA: TGTGCCAGCAGCTTTCGGGCGACCTCCTACGAGCAGTACTTC

J gene: TRBJ2-1
V gene: TRBV27
D gene: -
clone size: -
CDR3 protein: CASSLRRRKEGLYNEQFF
CDR3 DNA: TGTGCCAGCAGTTTAAGACGTAGGAAGGAGGGGCTTTACAATGAGCAGTTCTTC

J gene: TRBJ2-5
V gene: TRBV19
D gene: -
clone size: -
CDR3 protein: CATRQAGETQYF
CDR3 DNA: TGTGCCACCCGGCAGGCGGGAGAGACCCAGTACTTC

J gene: TRBJ1-2
V gene: TRBV9
D gene: TRBD1
clone size: -
CDR3 protein: CASSVAGTGYGYTF
CDR3 DNA: TGTGCCAGCAGCGTAGCTGGGACAGGTTATGGCTACACCTTC

J gene: TRBJ2-2
V gene: TRBV5-1
D gene: TRBD2
clone size: -
CDR3 protein: CASSLVPGTSGANTGELFF
CDR3 DNA: TGCGCCAGCAGCTTGGTCCCGGGGACTAGCGGGGCGAACACCGGGGAGCTGTTTTTT

J gene: TRBJ2-7
V gene: TRBV5-1
D gene: TRBD2
clone size: once
CDR3 protein: CASSFNSGRDEQYF
CDR3 DNA: TGCGCCAGCAGCTTTAACAGCGGGAGAGACGAGCAGTACTTC

J gene: TRBJ2-7
V gene: TRBV19
D gene: TRBD1
clone size: -
CDR3 protein: CASSIGTGGTYEQYF
CDR3 DNA: TGTGCCAGTAGTATTGGGACAGGAGGCACCTACGAGCAGTACTTC

J gene: TRBJ2-1
V gene: TRBV4-2
D gene: -
clone size: -
CDR3 protein: CASSQVSTFLGENEQFF
CDR3 DNA: TGTGCCAGCAGCCAAGTCTCGACTTTTCTCGGTGAAAATGAGCAGTTCTTC

J gene: TRBJ2-3
V gene: TRBV27
D gene: TRBD2
clone size: -
CDR3 protein: CASSTGLAGGQGGGPDTQYF
CDR3 DNA: TGTGCCAGCAGTACGGGACTAGCGGGAGGGCAAGGGGGGGGCCCAGATACGCAGTATTTT

J gene: TRBJ2-5
V gene: TRBV7-9
D gene: TRBD1
clone size: -
CDR3 protein: CASSFPGGAVETQYF
CDR3 DNA: TGTGCCAGCAGCTTTCCAGGGGGAGCGGTAGAGACCCAGTACTTC

J gene: TRBJ2-3
V gene: TRBV7-9
D gene: -
clone size: -
CDR3 protein: CASSLALGRTDTQYF
CDR3 DNA: TGTGCCAGCAGCTTAGCGCTGGGCCGCACAGATACGCAGTATTTT

J gene: TRBJ1-1
V gene: TRBV27
D gene: -
clone size: -
CDR3 protein: CASTRTLGTEAFF
CDR3 DNA: TGTGCCAGCACCCGGACCCTGGGGACTGAAGCTTTCTTT

J gene: TRBJ1-2
V gene: TRBV7-6
D gene: -
clone size: -
CDR3 protein: CASSLGSGWRGYTF
CDR3 DNA: TGTGCCAGCAGCTTAGGGTCAGGGTGGCGTGGCTACACCTTC

J gene: TRBJ1-2
V gene: TRBV5-6
D gene: TRBD1
clone size: few
CDR3 protein: CASSLVTTGGPNGYTF
CDR3 DNA: TGTGCCAGCAGCTTGGTCACGACAGGGGGCCCCAATGGCTACACCTTC

J gene: TRBJ2-7
V gene: TRBV7-6
D gene: TRBD2
clone size: -
CDR3 protein: CASSVLAGVPEQYF
CDR3 DNA: TGTGCCAGCAGCGTTTTGGCGGGAGTCCCTGAGCAGTACTTC

J gene: TRBJ1-5
V gene: TRBV2
D gene: TRBD1
clone size: -
CDR3 protein: CASSSNRGRGQPQHF
CDR3 DNA: TGTGCCAGCAGTTCTAACAGGGGACGAGGACAGCCCCAGCATTTT

J gene: TRBJ1-2
V gene: TRBV28
D gene: -
clone size: -
CDR3 protein: CASSLSGIYGYTF
CDR3 DNA: TGTGCCAGCAGTTTAAGCGGAATCTATGGCTACACCTTC

J gene: TRBJ2-1
V gene: TRBV5-1
D gene: TRBD2
clone size: -
CDR3 protein: CASSPSGLAGAEQFF
CDR3 DNA: TGCGCCAGCAGCCCTTCGGGACTAGCGGGGGCTGAGCAGTTCTTC

J gene: TRBJ2-2
V gene: TRBV5-1
D gene: TRBD1
clone size: -
CDR3 protein: CASSPGQTNTGELFF
CDR3 DNA: TGCGCCAGCAGCCCGGGACAGACGAACACCGGGGAGCTGTTTTTT

J gene: TRBJ1-2
V gene: TRBV11-2
D gene: -
clone size: -
CDR3 protein: CASSYLDISCTF
CDR3 DNA: TGTGCCAGCAGCTACCTGGACATCTCATGCACCTTC

J gene: TRBJ2-1
V gene: TRBV9
D gene: TRBD2
clone size: -
CDR3 protein: CASSVFSAGGSYNEQFF
CDR3 DNA: TGTGCCAGCAGCGTATTTTCAGCGGGAGGGTCCTACAATGAGCAGTTCTTC

J gene: TRBJ1-3
V gene: TRBV7-9
D gene: -
clone size: -
CDR3 protein: CASSLAGTYSGNTIYF
CDR3 DNA: TGTGCCAGCAGCTTAGCCGGGACCTACTCTGGAAACACCATATATTTT

J gene: TRBJ1-1
V gene: TRBV7-6
D gene: -
clone size: once
CDR3 protein: CASSLYQGDTEAFF
CDR3 DNA: TGTGCCAGCAGCCTATACCAAGGGGACACTGAAGCTTTCTTT